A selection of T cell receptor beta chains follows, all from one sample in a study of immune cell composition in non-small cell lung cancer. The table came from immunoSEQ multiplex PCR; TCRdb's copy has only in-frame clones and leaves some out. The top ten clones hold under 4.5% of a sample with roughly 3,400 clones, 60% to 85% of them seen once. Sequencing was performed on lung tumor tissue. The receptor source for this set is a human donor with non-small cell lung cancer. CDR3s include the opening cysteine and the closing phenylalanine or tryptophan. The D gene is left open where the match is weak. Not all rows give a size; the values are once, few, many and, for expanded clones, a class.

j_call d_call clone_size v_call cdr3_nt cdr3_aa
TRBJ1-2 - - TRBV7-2 TGTGCCAGCAGCTTAGACGGCGGGGGTTTTCATGGCTACACCTTC CASSLDGGGFHGYTF
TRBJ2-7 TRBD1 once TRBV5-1 TGCGCCAGCAGCCCCGGGGGACAGGGGTACGAGCAGTACTTC CASSPGGQGYEQYF
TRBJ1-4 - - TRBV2 TGTGCCAGCAGCGGTTTCGACAGAATCAGTGAGGCAACTAATGAAAAACTGTTTTTT CASSGFDRISEATNEKLFF
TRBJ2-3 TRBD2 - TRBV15 TGTGCCACCAGCAGCGCGGCGGGGGGTCCCACAGATACGCAGTATTTT CATSSAAGGPTDTQYF
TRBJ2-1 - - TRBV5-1 TGCGCCAGCAGCTCGGACAGTATCTCCTACAATGAGCAGTTCTTC CASSSDSISYNEQFF
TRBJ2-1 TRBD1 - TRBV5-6 TGTGCCAGCAGTCCCTCGGACAGGGTGTTACGCAATGAGCAGTTCTTC CASSPSDRVLRNEQFF
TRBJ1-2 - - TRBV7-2 TGTGCCAGCAGCTTAGCGGAAGGTTCGGGTGGCTACACCTTC CASSLAEGSGGYTF
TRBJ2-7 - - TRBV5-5 TGTGCCAGCAGCTCGGACAAGAAAAGGGAGCAGTACTTC CASSSDKKREQYF
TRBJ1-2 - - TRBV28 TGTGCCAGCAGTCCCGGGGGTGGAGGGGTAGGCTACACCTTC CASSPGGGGVGYTF
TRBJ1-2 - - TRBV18 TGTGCCAGCTCACCTAGACGGGGGGGAAACTATGGCTACACCTTC CASSPRRGGNYGYTF
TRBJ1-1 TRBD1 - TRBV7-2 TGTGCCAGCAGCCTGGACAGGGGGAGGACTGAAGCTTTCTTT CASSLDRGRTEAFF
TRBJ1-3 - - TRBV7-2 TGTGCCAGCAGCTTTAAGGGGGTACTCTCTGGAAACACCATATATTTT CASSFKGVLSGNTIYF
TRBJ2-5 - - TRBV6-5 TGTGCCAGCTGCGCCCAAGAGACCCAGTACTTC CASCAQETQYF
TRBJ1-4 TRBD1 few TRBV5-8 TGTGCCAGCAGCGGAGGACTGGGACAGGGCAATGAAAAACTGTTTTTT CASSGGLGQGNEKLFF
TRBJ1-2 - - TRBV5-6 TGTGCCAGCAGCTTGGCCAACATGGGGAGGTATGGCTACACCTTC CASSLANMGRYGYTF
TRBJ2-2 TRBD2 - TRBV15 TGTGCCACCAGCAGAGATCTTTCTTCGGGGGGGCCGGCCGGGGAGCTGTTTTTT CATSRDLSSGGPAGELFF
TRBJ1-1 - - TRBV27 TGTGCCAGCAGGTCTTACACTGAAGCTTTCTTT CASRSYTEAFF
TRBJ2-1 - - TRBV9 TGTGCCAGCAGGAGAGACCTAGCCAAGAATGAGCAGTTCTTC CASRRDLAKNEQFF
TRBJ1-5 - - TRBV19 TGTGCCAGTACAGGGCTAGGCAATCAGCCCCAGCATTTT CASTGLGNQPQHF
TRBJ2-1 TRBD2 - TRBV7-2 TGTGCCAGCAGTAAGCGGCCACCGGGACTAGCGGGGGACAATGAGCAGTTCTTC CASSKRPPGLAGDNEQFF
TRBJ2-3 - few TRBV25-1 TGTGCCAGCAGTGGCGTAGATACGCAGTATTTT CASSGVDTQYF
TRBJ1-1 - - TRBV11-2 TGTGCCAGCAGCTTAGACAGGGGAACCGGCACTGAAGCTTTCTTT CASSLDRGTGTEAFF
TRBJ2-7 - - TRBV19 TGTGCCAGTAGTATAGGGGAGAACGCCTACGAGCAGTACTTC CASSIGENAYEQYF
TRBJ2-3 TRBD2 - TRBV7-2 TGTGCCAGCAGCTTAAAAGCTAGCGGGGGCAAATTAAGCACAGATACGCAGTATTTT CASSLKASGGKLSTDTQYF
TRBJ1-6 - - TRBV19 TGTGCCAGTAGTCGAAGGAGGTCAACTAATTCACCCCTCCACTTT CASSRRRSTNSPLHF
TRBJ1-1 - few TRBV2 TGTGCCAGCAGTGAGGGGGGGCACACTGAAGCTTTCTTT CASSEGGHTEAFF
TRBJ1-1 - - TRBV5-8 TGTGCCAGCAGCCCCAGGCTGAAGAACACTGAAGCTTTCTTT CASSPRLKNTEAFF
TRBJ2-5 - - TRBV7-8 TGTGCCAGCAGCCGCCGAGAGGAGCAGTACTTC CASSRREEQYF
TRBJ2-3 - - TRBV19 TGTGCCAGTCGACCTAGGACAGAAGCAGATACGCAGTATTTT CASRPRTEADTQYF
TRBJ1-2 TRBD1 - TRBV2 TGTGCCAGCAGTCCGGACAGGGCACTATATGGCTACACCTTC CASSPDRALYGYTF
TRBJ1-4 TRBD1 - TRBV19 TGTGCCAGTAGGACCCCGGGGGACAGGTCTGAAAAACTGTTTTTT CASRTPGDRSEKLFF
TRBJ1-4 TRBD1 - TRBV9 TGTGCCAGCAGCGCGAAAGACAGGGCTGGAGGAGAAAAACTGTTTTTT CASSAKDRAGGEKLFF
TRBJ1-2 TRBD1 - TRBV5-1 TGCGCCAGCAGCTCGGGACAGGGACCCTATGGCTACACCTTC CASSSGQGPYGYTF
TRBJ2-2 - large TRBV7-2 TGTGCCAGCAGCCGTACGAACACCGGGGAGCTGTTTTTT CASSRTNTGELFF
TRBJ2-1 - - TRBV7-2 TGTGCCAGCAGCTTAGGTCGAGTCAATGAGCAGTTCTTC CASSLGRVNEQFF
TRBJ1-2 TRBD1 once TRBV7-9 TGTGCCAGCAGCCAACAAGCCGGGACAGGGGCTTACGGCTACACCTTC CASSQQAGTGAYGYTF
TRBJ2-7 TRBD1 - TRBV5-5 TGTGCCAGCAGCCCCACCGGGACAGCGTACGAGCAGTACTTC CASSPTGTAYEQYF
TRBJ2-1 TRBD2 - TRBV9 TGTGCCAGCAGCGTCAGCGGGGGGCTAAACAATGAGCAGTTCTTC CASSVSGGLNNEQFF
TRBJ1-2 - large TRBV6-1 TGTGCCAGCCCCGGGATTAACTATGGCTACACCTTC CASPGINYGYTF
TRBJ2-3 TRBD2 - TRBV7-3 TGTGCCAGCAGCCCCCTGGGACTAGCGGGGGGGCGAGATACGCAGTATTTT CASSPLGLAGGRDTQYF
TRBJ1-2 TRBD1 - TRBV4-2 TGTGCCAGCAGCCAGGACAGGGTAGGGATGGATGGCTACACCTTC CASSQDRVGMDGYTF
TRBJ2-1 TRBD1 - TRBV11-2 TGTGCCAGCAGCTTACAGAGACAGGGTAGAAGTTGGTCCTACAATGAGCAGTTCTTC CASSLQRQGRSWSYNEQFF
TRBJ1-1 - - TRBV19 TGTGCCAGTTCGGGGAAATGGGATTACACTGAAGCTTTCTTT CASSGKWDYTEAFF
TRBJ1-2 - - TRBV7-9 TGTGCCAGCAGCTTAGTGCAGGGTAACTATGGCTACACCTTC CASSLVQGNYGYTF
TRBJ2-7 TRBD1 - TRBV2 TGTGCCAGCAGTGGAGACAGGGTAAGGTACGAGCAGTACTTC CASSGDRVRYEQYF
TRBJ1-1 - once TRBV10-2 TGCGCCAGCAGTGTAGAACAGGAGACTGAAGCTTTCTTT CASSVEQETEAFF
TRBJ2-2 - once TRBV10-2 TGCGCCAGCTCTACTGACGGGGAGCTGTTTTTT CASSTDGELFF
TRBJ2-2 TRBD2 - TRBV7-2 TGTGCCAGCAGCTTAGGTCTAGCGGGGGGGGAAAGGAACACCGGGGAGCTGTTTTTT CASSLGLAGGERNTGELFF
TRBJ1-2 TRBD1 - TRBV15 TGTGCCACCAGCAGAGGAGGGACAGGGAACTATGGCTACACCTTC CATSRGGTGNYGYTF
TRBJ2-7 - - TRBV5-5 TGTGCCAGCAGCTTGGGGCTTAGCGGAGACGAGCAGTACTTC CASSLGLSGDEQYF